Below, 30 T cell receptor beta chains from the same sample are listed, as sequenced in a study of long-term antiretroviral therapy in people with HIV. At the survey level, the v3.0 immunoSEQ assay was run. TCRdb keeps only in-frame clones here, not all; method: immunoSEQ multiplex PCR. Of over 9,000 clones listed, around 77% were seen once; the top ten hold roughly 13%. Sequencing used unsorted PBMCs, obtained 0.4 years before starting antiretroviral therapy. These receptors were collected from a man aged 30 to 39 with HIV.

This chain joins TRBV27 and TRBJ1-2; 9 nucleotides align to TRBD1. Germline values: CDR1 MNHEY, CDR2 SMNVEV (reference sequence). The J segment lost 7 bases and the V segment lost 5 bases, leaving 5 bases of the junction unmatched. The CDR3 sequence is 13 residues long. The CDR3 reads CASSPTGGLGYTF. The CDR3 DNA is TGTGCCAGCAGTCCTACAGGGGGCCTTGGCTACACCTTC.

The CDR3 bases are TGTGCCAGTAACGGCCATAGCAATCAGCCCCAGCATTTT. Translation gives CASNGHSNQPQHF. V gene TRBV19 combines with J gene TRBJ1-5; D gene uncertain. The ends were cut back, 7 bases at V and 0 bases at J, with 7 bases in the middle. Germline V lookup: CDR1 LNHDA, CDR2 SQIVND (reference sequence). The CDR3 covers 13 residues.

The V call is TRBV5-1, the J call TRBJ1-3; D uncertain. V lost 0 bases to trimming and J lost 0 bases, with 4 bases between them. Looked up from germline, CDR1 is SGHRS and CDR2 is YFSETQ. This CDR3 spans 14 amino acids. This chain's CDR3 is CASSLASSGNTIYF. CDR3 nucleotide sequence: TGCGCCAGCAGCTTGGCCTCCTCTGGAAACACCATATATTTT.

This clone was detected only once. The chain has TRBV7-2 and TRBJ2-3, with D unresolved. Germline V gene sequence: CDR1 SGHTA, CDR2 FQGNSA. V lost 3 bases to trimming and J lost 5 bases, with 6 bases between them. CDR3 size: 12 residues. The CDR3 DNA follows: TGTGCCAGCAGCTTCGAAGTAGATACGCAGTATTTT. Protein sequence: CASSFEVDTQYF.

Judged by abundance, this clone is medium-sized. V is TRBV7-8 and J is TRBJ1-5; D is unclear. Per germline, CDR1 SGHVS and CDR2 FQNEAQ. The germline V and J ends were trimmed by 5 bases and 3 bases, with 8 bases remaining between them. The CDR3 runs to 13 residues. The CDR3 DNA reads TGTGCCAGCAGCCCGCAGAACAATCAGCCCCAGCATTTT. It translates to CASSPQNNQPQHF.

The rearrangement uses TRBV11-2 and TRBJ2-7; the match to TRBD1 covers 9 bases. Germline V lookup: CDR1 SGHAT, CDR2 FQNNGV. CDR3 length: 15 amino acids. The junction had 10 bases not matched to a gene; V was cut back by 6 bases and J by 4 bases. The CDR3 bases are TGTGCCAGCAGGGGGGTAAGGGACAGGGTTTACGAGCAGTACTTC. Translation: CASRGVRDRVYEQYF.

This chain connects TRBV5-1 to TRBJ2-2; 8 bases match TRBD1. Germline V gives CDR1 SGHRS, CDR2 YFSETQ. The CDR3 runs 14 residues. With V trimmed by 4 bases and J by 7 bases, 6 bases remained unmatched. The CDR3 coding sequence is TGCGCCAGCAGCCCGGGACAGGCGGGCGGGGAGCTGTTTTTT. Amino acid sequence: CASSPGQAGGELFF.

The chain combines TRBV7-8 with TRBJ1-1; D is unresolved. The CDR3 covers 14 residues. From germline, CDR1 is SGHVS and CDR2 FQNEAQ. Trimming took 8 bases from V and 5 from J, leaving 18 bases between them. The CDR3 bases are TGTGCCAGCCGGCCTATTTCGACGATGACTGAAGCTTTCTTT. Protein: CASRPISTMTEAFF.

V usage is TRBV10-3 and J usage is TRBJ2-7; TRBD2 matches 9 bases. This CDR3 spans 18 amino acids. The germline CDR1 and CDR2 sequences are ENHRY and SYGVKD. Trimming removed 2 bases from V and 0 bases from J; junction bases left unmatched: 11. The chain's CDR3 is CAISEVPAGGAFSYEQYF. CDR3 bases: TGTGCCATCAGTGAGGTTCCAGCGGGGGGAGCCTTCTCCTACGAGCAGTACTTC.

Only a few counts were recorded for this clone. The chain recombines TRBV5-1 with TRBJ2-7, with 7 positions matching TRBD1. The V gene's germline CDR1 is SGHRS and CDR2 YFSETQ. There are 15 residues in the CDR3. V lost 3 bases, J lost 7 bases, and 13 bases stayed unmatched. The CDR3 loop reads CASSSGQPLKGEQYF. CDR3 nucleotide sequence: TGCGCCAGCAGCTCGGGACAGCCCCTAAAGGGGGAGCAGTACTTC.

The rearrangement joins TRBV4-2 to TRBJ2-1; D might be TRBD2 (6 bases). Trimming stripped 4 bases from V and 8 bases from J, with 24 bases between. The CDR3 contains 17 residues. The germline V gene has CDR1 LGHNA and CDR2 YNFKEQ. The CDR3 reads CASSPTVRRALLDEQFF. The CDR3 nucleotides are TGTGCCAGCAGCCCAACGGTTAGGAGGGCCCTCTTAGATGAGCAGTTCTTC.

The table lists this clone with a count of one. This CDR3 is CASSQRRPSGGERTDTQYF. CDR3 nucleotides: TGTGCCAGCAGCCAGCGTCGGCCTAGCGGGGGGGAGCGCACAGATACGCAGTATTTT. The chain combines TRBV4-2 with TRBJ2-3; the match to TRBD2 covers 12 bases. Germline V gene lookup returns CDR1 LGHNA and CDR2 YNFKEQ. The CDR3 totals 19 residues. After removal of 3 bases from V and 1 base from J, the junction contained 11 bases not matched to a gene.

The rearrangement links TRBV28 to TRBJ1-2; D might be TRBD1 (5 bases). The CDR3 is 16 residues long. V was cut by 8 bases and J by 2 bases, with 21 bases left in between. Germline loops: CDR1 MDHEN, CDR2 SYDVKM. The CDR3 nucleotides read TGTGCCAGCCTAAAGACAGTGGCGGGAGACAACTATGGCTACACCTTC. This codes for CASLKTVAGDNYGYTF.

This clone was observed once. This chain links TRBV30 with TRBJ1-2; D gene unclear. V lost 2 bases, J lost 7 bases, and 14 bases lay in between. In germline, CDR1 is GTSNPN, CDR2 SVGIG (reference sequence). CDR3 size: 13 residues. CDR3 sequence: CAWSTPPGGGYTF. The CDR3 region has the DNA TGTGCCTGGAGTACCCCCCCGGGCGGTGGCTACACCTTC.

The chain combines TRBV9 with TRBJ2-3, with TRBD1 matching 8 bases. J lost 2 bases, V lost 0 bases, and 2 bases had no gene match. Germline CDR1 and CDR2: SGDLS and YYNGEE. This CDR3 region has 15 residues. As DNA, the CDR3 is TGTGCCAGCAGCGTAGGGGGACAGGACACAGATACGCAGTATTTT. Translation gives CASSVGGQDTDTQYF.

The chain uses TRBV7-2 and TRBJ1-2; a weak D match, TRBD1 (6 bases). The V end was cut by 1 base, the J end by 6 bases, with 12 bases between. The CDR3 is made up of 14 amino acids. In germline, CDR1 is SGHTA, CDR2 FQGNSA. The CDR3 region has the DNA TGTGCCAGCAGCTTAGGACAGGTTGGAGATGGCTACACCTTC. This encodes CASSLGQVGDGYTF.

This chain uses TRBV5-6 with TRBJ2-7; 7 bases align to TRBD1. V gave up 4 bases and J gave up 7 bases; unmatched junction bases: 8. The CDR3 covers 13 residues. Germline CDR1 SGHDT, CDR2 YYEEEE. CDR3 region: CASSPTGSDEQYF. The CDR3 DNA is TGTGCCAGCAGCCCGACAGGGTCGGATGAGCAGTACTTC.

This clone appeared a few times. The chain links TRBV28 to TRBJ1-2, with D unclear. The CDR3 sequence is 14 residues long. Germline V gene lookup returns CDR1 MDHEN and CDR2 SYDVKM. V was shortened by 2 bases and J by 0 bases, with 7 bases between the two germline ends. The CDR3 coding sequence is TGTGCCAGCAGTTTAATTATGGCTAACTATGGCTACACCTTC. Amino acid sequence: CASSLIMANYGYTF.

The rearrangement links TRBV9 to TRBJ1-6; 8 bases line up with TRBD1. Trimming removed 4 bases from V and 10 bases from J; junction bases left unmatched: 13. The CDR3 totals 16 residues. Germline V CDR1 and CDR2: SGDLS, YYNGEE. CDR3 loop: CASSPVRTGFGSPLHF. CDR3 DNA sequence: TGTGCCAGCAGCCCGGTCCGGACAGGGTTTGGATCACCCCTCCACTTT.

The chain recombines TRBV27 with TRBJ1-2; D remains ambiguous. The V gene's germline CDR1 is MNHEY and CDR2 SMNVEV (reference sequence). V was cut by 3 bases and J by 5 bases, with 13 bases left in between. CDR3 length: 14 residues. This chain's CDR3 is CASSLWGSDYGYTF. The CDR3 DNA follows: TGTGCCAGCAGTTTGTGGGGTTCAGATTATGGCTACACCTTC.

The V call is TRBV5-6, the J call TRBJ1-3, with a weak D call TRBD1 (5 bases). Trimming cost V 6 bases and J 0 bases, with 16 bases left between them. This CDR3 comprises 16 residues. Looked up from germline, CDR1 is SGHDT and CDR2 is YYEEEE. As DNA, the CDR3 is TGTGCCAGCAACCTAATAGGGACCACCTCTGGAAACACCATATATTTT. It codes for CASNLIGTTSGNTIYF.

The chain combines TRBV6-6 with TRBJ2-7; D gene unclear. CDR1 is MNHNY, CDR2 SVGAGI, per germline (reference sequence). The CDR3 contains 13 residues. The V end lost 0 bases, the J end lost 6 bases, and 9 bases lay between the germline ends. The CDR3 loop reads CASSYSEKGEQYF. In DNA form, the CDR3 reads TGTGCCAGCAGTTACTCAGAGAAGGGCGAGCAGTACTTC.

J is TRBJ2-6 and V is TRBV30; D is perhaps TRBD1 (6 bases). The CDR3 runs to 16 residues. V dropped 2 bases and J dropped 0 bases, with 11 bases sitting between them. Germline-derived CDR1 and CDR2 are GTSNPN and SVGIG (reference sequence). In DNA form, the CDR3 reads TGTGCCTGGAGTAACCAGGGGATCTCTGGGGCCAACGTCCTGACTTTC. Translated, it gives CAWSNQGISGANVLTF.

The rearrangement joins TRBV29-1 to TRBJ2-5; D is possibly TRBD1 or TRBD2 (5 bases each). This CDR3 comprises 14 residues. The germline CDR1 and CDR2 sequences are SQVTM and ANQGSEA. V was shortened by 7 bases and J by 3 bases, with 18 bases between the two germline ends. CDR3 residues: CSANPGTTEETQYF. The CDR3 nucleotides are TGCAGCGCAAATCCCGGGACGACGGAAGAGACCCAGTACTTC. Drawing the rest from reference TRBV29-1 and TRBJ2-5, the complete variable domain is SAVISQKPSRDICQRGTSLTIQCQVDSQVTMMFWYRQQPGQSLTLIATANQGSEATYESGFVIDKFPISRPNLTFSTLTVSNMSPEDSSIYLCSANPGTTEETQYFGPGTRLLVL.

In DNA form, the CDR3 reads TGTGCCAGCAGTGACCCGGGACAGCCAGATACGCAGTATTTT. Translation gives CASSDPGQPDTQYF. The chain recombines TRBV6-4 with TRBJ2-3; 7 bases map to TRBD1. V gave up 2 bases and J gave up 4 bases; unmatched junction bases: 3. Germline V gene lookup returns CDR1 MRHNA and CDR2 SNTAGT. This CDR3 region has 14 residues.

The CDR3: CASSVGGGPLSSYNEQFF. In DNA, the CDR3 is TGTGCCAGCAGTGTGGGGGGCGGACCCCTTAGCTCCTACAATGAGCAGTTCTTC. This chain connects TRBV2 to TRBJ2-1; D is possibly TRBD1 or TRBD2 (6 bases each). From germline, CDR1 is SNHLY and CDR2 FYNNEI. V lost 4 bases and J 0 bases, leaving 19 bases between the germline ends. The CDR3 extends over 18 amino acids.

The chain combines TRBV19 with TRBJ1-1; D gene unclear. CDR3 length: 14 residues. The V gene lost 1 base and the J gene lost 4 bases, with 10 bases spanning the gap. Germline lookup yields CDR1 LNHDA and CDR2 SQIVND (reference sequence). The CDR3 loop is CASSIGPGSTEAFF. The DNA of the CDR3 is TGTGCCAGTAGTATAGGCCCCGGTTCCACTGAAGCTTTCTTT. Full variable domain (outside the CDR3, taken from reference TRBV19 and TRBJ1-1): DGGITQSPKYLFRKEGQNVTLSCEQNLNHDAMYWYRQDPGQGLRLIYYSQIVNDFQKGDIAEGYSVSREKKESFPLTVTSAQKNPTAFYLCASSIGPGSTEAFFGQGTRLTVV.

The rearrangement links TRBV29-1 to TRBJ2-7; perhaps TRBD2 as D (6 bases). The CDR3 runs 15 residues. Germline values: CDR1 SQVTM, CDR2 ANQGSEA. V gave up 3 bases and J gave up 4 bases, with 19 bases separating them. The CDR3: CSVDVRASVRYEQYF. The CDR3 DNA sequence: TGCAGCGTTGACGTTCGAGCTAGCGTAAGGTACGAGCAGTACTTC.

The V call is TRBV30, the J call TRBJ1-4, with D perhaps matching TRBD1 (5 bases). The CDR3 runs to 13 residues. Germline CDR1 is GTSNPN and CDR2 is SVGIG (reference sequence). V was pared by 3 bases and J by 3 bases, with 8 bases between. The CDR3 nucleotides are TGTGCCTGGAGGGGGGGGGCTAATGAAAAACTGTTTTTT. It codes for CAWRGGANEKLFF.

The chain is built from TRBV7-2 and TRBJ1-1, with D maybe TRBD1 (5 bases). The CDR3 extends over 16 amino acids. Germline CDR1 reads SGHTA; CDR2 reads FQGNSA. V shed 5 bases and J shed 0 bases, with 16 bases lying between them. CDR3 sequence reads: CASSPRWGQMNTEAFF. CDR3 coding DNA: TGTGCCAGCAGCCCCCGATGGGGCCAAATGAACACTGAAGCTTTCTTT. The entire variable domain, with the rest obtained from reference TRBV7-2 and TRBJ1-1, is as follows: GAGVSQSPSNKVTEKGKDVELRCDPISGHTALYWYRQSLGQGLEFLIYFQGNSAPDKSGLPSDRFSAERTGGSVSTLTIQRTQQEDSAVYLCASSPRWGQMNTEAFFGQGTRLTVV.